Listed below are T cell receptor beta chains from one sample, sequenced in a study of cytomegalovirus exposure and HLA in healthy donors. Assay: immunoSEQ multiplex PCR; the TCRdb copy retains only in-frame clones and omits some. The sample consists of about 120,000 clones, 86% of them appearing once. The sequenced sample was PBMCs. These receptors originate from a man aged 18 to 35 in good health and CMV-seronegative. The CDR3 runs from the conserved cysteine through the conserved F or W. D genes are given only for firm matches. Clone size is shown for a subset of rows, as once, few, many or a class of expanded clone.

v_call: TRBV30
d_call: TRBD1
j_call: TRBJ2-7
clone_size: -
cdr3_aa: CAWTKQGAFYEQYF
cdr3_nt: TGTGCCTGGACTAAACAGGGGGCGTTCTACGAGCAGTACTTC

v_call: TRBV6-1
d_call: TRBD2
j_call: TRBJ2-7
clone_size: -
cdr3_aa: CASSGGGGSYEQYF
cdr3_nt: TGTGCCAGCAGTGGTGGGGGAGGGTCCTACGAGCAGTACTTC

v_call: TRBV9
d_call: -
j_call: TRBJ1-3
clone_size: -
cdr3_aa: CASTGGSSGNTIYF
cdr3_nt: TGTGCCAGCACCGGGGGGAGCTCTGGAAACACCATATATTTT

v_call: TRBV14
d_call: -
j_call: TRBJ2-5
clone_size: -
cdr3_aa: CASSQDGVTEETQYF
cdr3_nt: TGTGCCAGCAGCCAAGATGGGGTGACAGAAGAGACCCAGTACTTC

v_call: TRBV18
d_call: TRBD1
j_call: TRBJ2-7
clone_size: -
cdr3_aa: CASSHRDRSLEQYF
cdr3_nt: TGTGCCAGCTCGCACCGGGACAGGAGTTTAGAGCAGTACTTC

v_call: TRBV5-4
d_call: TRBD1
j_call: TRBJ1-2
clone_size: -
cdr3_aa: CASSLGQGAGGYTF
cdr3_nt: TGTGCCAGCAGCTTGGGGCAGGGGGCGGGGGGCTACACCTTC

v_call: TRBV5-6
d_call: -
j_call: TRBJ2-2
clone_size: once
cdr3_aa: CASSLVFPGELFF
cdr3_nt: TGTGCCAGCAGCTTGGTATTCCCCGGGGAGCTGTTTTTT

v_call: TRBV12-5
d_call: TRBD1
j_call: TRBJ2-7
clone_size: -
cdr3_aa: CASGLAVLSDRGYEQYF
cdr3_nt: TGTGCTAGTGGTTTGGCCGTCCTCTCGGACAGGGGCTACGAGCAGTACTTC

v_call: TRBV4-2
d_call: TRBD2
j_call: TRBJ2-3
clone_size: -
cdr3_aa: CASSQDQTSGNTQYF
cdr3_nt: TGTGCCAGCAGCCAAGATCAGACTAGCGGTAATACGCAGTATTTT

v_call: TRBV27
d_call: TRBD2
j_call: TRBJ2-7
clone_size: -
cdr3_aa: CASGQRGTSYEQYF
cdr3_nt: TGTGCCAGCGGGCAGCGGGGGACCTCCTACGAGCAGTACTTC

v_call: TRBV5-1
d_call: -
j_call: TRBJ2-1
clone_size: -
cdr3_aa: CASSLQRRGPYNEQFF
cdr3_nt: TGCGCCAGCAGCTTACAAAGGCGGGGGCCGTACAATGAGCAGTTCTTC

v_call: TRBV6-6
d_call: -
j_call: TRBJ1-1
clone_size: -
cdr3_aa: CASSYPGDTEAFF
cdr3_nt: TGTGCCAGCAGTTACCCGGGGGATACTGAAGCTTTCTTT

v_call: TRBV19
d_call: -
j_call: TRBJ2-5
clone_size: -
cdr3_aa: CASSIDPGETQYF
cdr3_nt: TGTGCCAGTAGTATAGACCCGGGGGAGACCCAGTACTTC

v_call: TRBV29-1
d_call: TRBD1
j_call: TRBJ1-2
clone_size: -
cdr3_aa: CSVPGQGIANYGYTF
cdr3_nt: TGCAGCGTACCGGGACAGGGGATAGCTAACTATGGCTACACCTTC

v_call: TRBV10-3
d_call: TRBD2
j_call: TRBJ2-2
clone_size: -
cdr3_aa: CAISDLLIGLAANTGELFF
cdr3_nt: TGTGCCATCAGTGATCTGCTTATCGGACTAGCGGCGAACACCGGGGAGCTGTTTTTT

v_call: TRBV5-1
d_call: TRBD1
j_call: TRBJ1-1
clone_size: few
cdr3_aa: CASSLLGQAAANTEAFF
cdr3_nt: TGCGCCAGCAGCCTGTTAGGACAGGCGGCTGCGAACACTGAAGCTTTCTTT

v_call: TRBV27
d_call: -
j_call: TRBJ2-7
clone_size: -
cdr3_aa: CASSLQVSGGAEQYF
cdr3_nt: TGTGCCAGCAGTTTACAGGTATCGGGGGGCGCCGAGCAGTACTTC

v_call: TRBV5-1
d_call: -
j_call: TRBJ2-7
clone_size: -
cdr3_aa: CASSHGRGSEQYF
cdr3_nt: TGCGCCAGCAGTCACGGAAGGGGTTCCGAGCAGTACTTC

v_call: TRBV6-1
d_call: TRBD2
j_call: TRBJ2-5
clone_size: -
cdr3_aa: CASSEIRGGGTQYF
cdr3_nt: TGTGCCAGCAGTGAAATTAGGGGCGGGGGGACCCAGTACTTC

v_call: TRBV5-1
d_call: TRBD2
j_call: TRBJ2-3
clone_size: once
cdr3_aa: CASSFGKREGTQYF
cdr3_nt: TGCGCCAGCAGCTTCGGAAAGCGGGAGGGTACGCAGTATTTT